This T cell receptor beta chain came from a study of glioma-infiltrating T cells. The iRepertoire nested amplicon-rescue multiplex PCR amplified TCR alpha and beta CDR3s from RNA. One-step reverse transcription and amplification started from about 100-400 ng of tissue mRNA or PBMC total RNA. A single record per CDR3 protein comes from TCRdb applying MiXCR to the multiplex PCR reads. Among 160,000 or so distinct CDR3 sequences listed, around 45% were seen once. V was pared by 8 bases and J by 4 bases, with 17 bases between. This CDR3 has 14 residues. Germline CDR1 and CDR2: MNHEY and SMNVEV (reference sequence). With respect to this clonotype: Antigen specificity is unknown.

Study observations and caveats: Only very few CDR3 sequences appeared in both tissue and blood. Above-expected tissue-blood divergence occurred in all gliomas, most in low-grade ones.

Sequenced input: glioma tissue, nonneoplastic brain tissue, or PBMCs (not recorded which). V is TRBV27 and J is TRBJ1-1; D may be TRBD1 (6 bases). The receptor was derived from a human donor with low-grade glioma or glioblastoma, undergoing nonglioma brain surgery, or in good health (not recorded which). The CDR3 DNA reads TGTGCCAGCCTGGGGGGGGGCGGCGGCACTGAAGCTTTCTTT. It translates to CASLGGGGGTEAFF.